This T cell receptor (beta chain) was recorded in a study of T cell responses to AZD1222 COVID-19 vaccine (TCRdb year 2021). For the wider study: Because spike-specific TCR depth and breadth did not differ between the two schedules, AZD1222 recipients who got a second dose at roughly 4 weeks were pooled with those who got a second dose at roughly 12 weeks. A total of around 240 trial participants underwent TCR sequencing, of whom 200 to 220 had received two doses of AZD1222 and roughly 26 had received two doses of the MenACWY control vaccine. Trial participants were enrolled by age into subgroups of 18-55, 56-69 and 70-plus years, and about 150, 27 and 61 TCR-sequenced participants, respectively, were included in these subgroups.

Interpreted using the paper, the time point label stands for: baseline before first vaccination. Vaccinee samples were obtained from the UK trials COV001 and COV002, which included a single-blind randomized controlled phase 2/3 trial of AZD1222 (ChAdOx1 nCoV-19) in healthy adults. For TCRbeta chain sequencing, PBMC samples were collected from trial participants at day 0 and at day 28 after the second dose. Paper-wide results and their limitations: Because no day 14 peak-response samples were available, repertoires were characterized only after the peak T cell response. Spike-specific TCR breadth and depth rose significantly after two AZD1222 doses compared with day 0 and with MenACWY recipients. In the small 56-69-year group, the increase in depth fell short of significance, most likely because of low power. Only five or six AZD1222 recipients were SARS-CoV-2 seropositive at baseline, limiting conclusions about previously exposed vaccinees. Reportedly, almost half of the unique spike-specific TCRs recognized epitopes lying outside the regions that are mutated in the B.1.351 and B.1.1.7 variants. The whole spike protein was spanned by vaccine-associated CD4 TCRs, and dominant responses were seen in regions 160-218 and 743-854. Most participants were white British and females outnumbered males, and the authors suggested that clonal diversity may have been underestimated.

Including cysteine and phenylalanine, the CDR3 has 14 amino acids. Just CDR3 DNA is preserved here, 42 bases in frame from base 1. CDR1 and CDR2, per the germline V gene (reference sequence), are WNHNN and SYGVQD. V was cut back by 3 bases and J by 5 bases, leaving a gap of 13 bases between them. The CDR3 regions of human TCRbeta chains were analyzed by immunosequencing. Per the authors' processing: TCRs in the repertoires were matched against a reference library of SARS-CoV-2-specific TCRs that had been generated with the MIRA antigen-specificity platform. Breadth was defined as the fraction of unique TCRs that were SARS-CoV-2-associated, and depth was defined as the fraction of total T cells that were SARS-CoV-2-associated. Each spike-specific TCR was assigned to its reactive spike region and to a CD4 or CD8 class using the MIRA data. Log10-transformed breadth and depth values were compared by one-way ANOVA with Sidak's multiple comparisons tests. TCRdb re-hosts the immuneACCESS table, in-frame sequences only. Its copies lack some clones; in the studies checked, an unresolved V gene accounts for under half of them, and the cause for the rest is not known. The V and J calls and clone size are taken from that table; D and trimming were inferred from the DNA. The sample table records about 120,000 clones; more than 85% of these occur just once. The top ten constitute 2.8% of the sample.

Notes on this clone: It lacks a known antigen. No much larger clonotype is one base removed from it; base qualities were not supplied.

The TCR sequence derives from an adult in good health. The source was peripheral blood, collected on day 0 of AZD1222 vaccination. The sequence joins TRBV10-1 to TRBJ2-5; the D gene cannot be named for sure. Here the CDR3 is given as CASSDTDARETQYF. The DNA is TGCGCCAGCAGTGATACGGACGCCAGGGAGACCCAGTACTTC.